These 14 T cell receptor beta chains were all obtained from the same sample, sequenced in a study of cytomegalovirus exposure and HLA in healthy donors. Use of 60 Vbeta and 13 Jbeta primers characterized the PCR. Measured with immunoSEQ multiplex PCR; TCRdb has only the in-frame clones, and not every one. The listing contains about 48,000 clones. The sample comprised PBMCs. The receptors originated from a male donor in good health and CMV-seropositive.

CDR3 protein: CASTTTGANTEAFF. The CDR3 DNA reads as TGTGCCAGTACCACCACAGGGGCCAACACTGAAGCTTTCTTT. The chain uses TRBV19 and TRBJ1-1; 7 bases match TRBD1. Germline loops: CDR1 LNHDA, CDR2 SQIVND (reference sequence). The trim removed 7 bases at V and 2 bases at J, leaving 7 bases unmatched. This CDR3 comprises 14 residues.

The chain employs TRBV19 and TRBJ2-3; 7 bases are a match to TRBD1. The CDR3 extends over 16 amino acids. The V and J ends lost 3 bases and 3 bases, in that order; junction bases with no gene match: 9. The germline V gene encodes CDR1 LNHDA and CDR2 SQIVND (reference sequence). The CDR3 coding sequence is TGTGCCAGTAGTATTTCCAGGGCAGGGGGAACAGATACGCAGTATTTT. Residues: CASSISRAGGTDTQYF. Using reference TRBV19 and TRBJ2-3 for the parts outside the CDR3, the full variable domain is DGGITQSPKYLFRKEGQNVTLSCEQNLNHDAMYWYRQDPGQGLRLIYYSQIVNDFQKGDIAEGYSVSREKKESFPLTVTSAQKNPTAFYLCASSISRAGGTDTQYFGPGTRLTVL.

The CDR3 sequence is CASSVESGGHNEQFF. The DNA of the CDR3 is TGTGCCAGCAGCGTAGAGTCTGGAGGGCACAATGAGCAGTTCTTC. The chain uses TRBV9 and TRBJ2-1, with D possibly being TRBD2 (6 bases). Germline assignment: CDR1 SGDLS and CDR2 YYNGEE. This CDR3 has 15 amino acids. Trimming removed 0 bases at V and 5 bases at J, with 12 bases between. The full variable domain, rest sourced from reference TRBV9 and TRBJ2-1, is DSGVTQTPKHLITATGQRVTLRCSPRSGDLSVYWYQQSLDQGLQFLIQYYNGEERAKGNILERFSAQQFPDLHSELNLSSLELGDSALYFCASSVESGGHNEQFFGPGTRLTVL.

V and J are TRBV6-1 and TRBJ2-2, with a weak D call TRBD1 (6 bases). The CDR3 is 15 residues long. V dropped 4 bases and J dropped 0 bases, with 9 bases sitting between them. Germline V gene lookup returns CDR1 MNHNS and CDR2 SASEGT. As DNA, the CDR3 is TGTGCCAGCAGTGTAGGGACAACGAACACCGGGGAGCTGTTTTTT. Translated: CASSVGTTNTGELFF.

Concerning this clone: One junction end does not reproduce the germline sequence, and a read error may be involved. The chain has TRBV7-9 and TRBJ1-1; TRBD1 aligns across 7 bases. Germline values: CDR1 SEHNR, CDR2 FQNEAQ (reference sequence). The CDR3 spans 15 residues. The CDR3 spells CASNLPGQMNTEAFF. In nucleotides, the CDR3 is TGTGCCAGCAACTTACCGGGACAGATGAACACTGAAGCTTTCTTT.

J is TRBJ2-5 and V is TRBV7-8; TRBD1 is a possible D gene (6 bases). In germline, CDR1 is SGHVS, CDR2 FQNEAQ. The germline V and J ends were trimmed by 6 bases and 5 bases, with 19 bases remaining between them. The CDR3 totals 15 residues. The CDR3 nucleotides read TGTGCCAGCAGAACTCCTCAGGGGCCGGGGGAGACCCAGTACTTC. It encodes CASRTPQGPGETQYF.

The chain joins TRBV9 to TRBJ2-3; a weak D match, TRBD2 (6 bases). V was pared by 4 bases and J by 3 bases, with 15 bases between. The CDR3 contains 15 residues. Germline V gene data show CDR1 as SGDLS and CDR2 as YYNGEE. The CDR3 sequence: CASSPEGRSTDTQYF. DNA for the CDR3: TGTGCCAGCAGCCCGGAGGGCAGGTCAACAGATACGCAGTATTTT. Drawing the rest from reference TRBV9 and TRBJ2-3, the complete variable domain is DSGVTQTPKHLITATGQRVTLRCSPRSGDLSVYWYQQSLDQGLQFLIQYYNGEERAKGNILERFSAQQFPDLHSELNLSSLELGDSALYFCASSPEGRSTDTQYFGPGTRLTVL.

The chain employs TRBV21-1 and TRBJ2-5; the tabulated D call, TRBD1, remains unverified against the DNA. TRBV21-1 has pseudogene status. This CDR3 spans 14 amino acids. Here the CDR3 DNA reads TGTGCCAGCAGCAGGGGACAGGCCCAAGAGACCCAGTACTTC. This sequence encodes CASSRGQAQETQYF.

The chain employs TRBV2 and TRBJ2-7; D gene uncertain. The length of the CDR3 is 12 residues. In germline, CDR1 is SNHLY, CDR2 FYNNEI. V was shortened by 0 bases and J by 6 bases, with 6 bases between the two germline ends. The CDR3 sequence: CASSEAATEQYF. CDR3 nucleotide sequence: TGTGCCAGCAGTGAAGCGGCAACCGAGCAGTACTTC.

The chain recombines TRBV7-2 with TRBJ2-5; D not certain. The DNA end favors TRBJ2-7, so the J call may be wrong. The germline gives CDR1 SGHTA, CDR2 FQGNSA. The CDR3 runs 11 residues. CDR3 protein: CASSNFYEQYF. DNA of the CDR3: TGTGCCAGCAGCAACTTCTACGAGCAGTACTTC.

The chain couples TRBV30 to TRBJ2-1; no firm D call. Trimming cost V 5 bases and J 0 bases, with 14 bases left between them. This CDR3 is built from 15 residues. The germline gives CDR1 GTSNPN, CDR2 SVGIG (reference sequence). The CDR3 spells CAWAYDGYSYNEQFF. The CDR3 DNA sequence: TGTGCCTGGGCCTATGACGGGTACTCCTACAATGAGCAGTTCTTC.

J is TRBJ1-2 and V is TRBV4-2; D call uncertain. Germline V gene data show CDR1 as LGHNA and CDR2 as YNFKEQ. V was cut by 0 bases and J by 3 bases, with 14 bases left in between. The CDR3 extends over 16 amino acids. The CDR3 loop is CASSQDMSVPHYGYTF. As DNA, the CDR3 is TGTGCCAGCAGCCAAGATATGAGTGTCCCCCACTATGGCTACACCTTC.

V is TRBV7-2 and J is TRBJ2-5; TRBD2 matches 7 bases. The end of the DNA is better explained by TRBJ2-7, so the J call may be wrong. CDR1 and CDR2 from the germline V gene are SGHTA and FQGNSA. The CDR3 sequence is 14 residues long. The CDR3 sequence: CASSPNRLAHEQYF. The CDR3 coding sequence is TGTGCCAGCAGCCCAAATAGACTAGCCCACGAGCAGTACTTC.

CDR3 protein: CASTSSGNTIYF. Written as DNA, the CDR3 is TGCGCCAGCACCAGCTCTGGAAACACCATATATTTT. This chain connects TRBV5-1 to TRBJ1-3; D is unresolved. Trimming pared 6 bases from V and 0 bases from J, leaving 4 bases between. Germline V lookup: CDR1 SGHRS, CDR2 YFSETQ. The CDR3 is 12 amino acids.